Reported below is one T cell receptor (beta chain). This clone showed up just a few times. The antigen it binds to is not known. No qualities accompany the bases; no much larger clone lies one base away. CDR1 and CDR2 were assigned from the germline V gene as MGHRA and YSYEKL. The germline ends are 21 bases apart after V is trimmed by 6 bases and J by 3 bases. The CDR3 goes from the cysteine to the phenylalanine over 17 residues. CDR3 DNA only is kept here, 51 bases in frame from base 1. Genomic DNA was the input for TRB sequencing, which was run either with the immunoSEQ assay at survey resolution or with the hsTCRB kit. The original pipeline was this. The immunoSEQ software handled the initial read processing, while the LymphoSeq R package was used for the repertoire analyses. For each TRB dataset, clonality was calculated as 1 minus normalized Shannon entropy, and the Gini coefficient was computed as well. Phenotypes of unsorted samples were inferred by mapping TRB sequences from sorted subsets of the recipient or donor onto the same recipient's unsorted samples. Held by TCRdb, this immuneACCESS table contains in-frame sequences only and omits some clones. Under half of the omission traces to an unresolved V gene where checked; the cause of the rest is unknown. V, J and clone size reflect that table, while D and trimming were determined from the DNA. In this sample the table shows under 15,000 clones, around 81% of which occur a single time. Together, the top ten hold over 0.65% of the sample.

These data come from a study of T cells after posttransplantation cyclophosphamide listed by TCRdb under 2016. As for the study more broadly: Using TRB sequencing, the study followed how the T cell repertoire reconstituted after myeloablative bone marrow transplantation in which posttransplantation cyclophosphamide served as GVHD prophylaxis. Samples from around 40 PTCy-treated patients and about 17 related bone marrow donors of those patients were subjected to antigen receptor sequencing. Blood from every one of the roughly 30 PTCy patients who had 1-year posttransplant specimens underwent TRB sequencing. TRB sequencing was also done on up to about 3 additional blood samples from 2 to 5.2 years after transplant in 3 patients, and on pretransplant blood from a handful of patients. TRA and TRB clonality were tightly correlated in 9 samples, so subsequent TCR analyses focused on TRB only. Public TRB sequences were searched against a database of over 3,000 sequences associated with responses to pathogens, tumor antigens, self-antigens and alloantigens.

The paper as a whole reports these results and caveats: Donor-recipient similarity was low at 1-2 months but increased during the first year, and donor CD8+ memory clones often dominated later blood repertoires. Across 40 to 55 patients, TRB clonality was highly associated with recipient CMV seropositivity and CMV reactivation, and diversity in PTCy patients was similar to diversity in CNI/methotrexate controls. The TRB repertoires of T cells infiltrating skin or the GI tract showed only limited overlap with the TRB repertoires found in blood.

Related bone marrow donors provided peripheral blood samples on the day of marrow donation. Peripheral blood and bone marrow mononuclear cells were isolated by Ficoll-Hypaque density centrifugation and were cryopreserved. Sorting of CD4+ and CD8+ T cells, including naive and memory subsets, was performed by FACS on a FACSAria II. The TCR sequence derives from a man aged 45-65 years in good health, CMV-negative, and a related stem cell transplant donor. Sequencing was carried out using memory CD4+ T cells sorted from PBMCs. Recombination joined TRBV4-1 with TRBJ1-5, and possibly TRBD1, on 5 matching bases. The CDR3 region reads CASRPTPLRGINQPQHF. DNA sequence: TGCGCCAGCAGACCCACCCCACTGCGGGGGATCAATCAGCCCCAGCATTTT.